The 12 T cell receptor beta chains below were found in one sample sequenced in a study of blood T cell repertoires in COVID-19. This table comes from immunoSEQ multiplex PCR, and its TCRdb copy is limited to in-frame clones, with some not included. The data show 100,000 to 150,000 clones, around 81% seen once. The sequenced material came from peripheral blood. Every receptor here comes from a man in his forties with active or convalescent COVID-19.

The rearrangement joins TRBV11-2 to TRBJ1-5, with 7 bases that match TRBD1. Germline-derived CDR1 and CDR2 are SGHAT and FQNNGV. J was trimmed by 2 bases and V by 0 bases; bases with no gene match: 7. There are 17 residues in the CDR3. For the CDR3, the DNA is TGTGCCAGCAGCTTAGATCAACGACAGGGCCGCAATCAGCCCCAGCATTTT. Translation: CASSLDQRQGRNQPQHF.

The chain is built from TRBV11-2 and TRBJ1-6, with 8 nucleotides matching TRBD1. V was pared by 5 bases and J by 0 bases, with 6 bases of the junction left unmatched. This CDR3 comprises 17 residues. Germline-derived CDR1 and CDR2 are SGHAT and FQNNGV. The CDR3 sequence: CASSPRTGSSYNSPLHF. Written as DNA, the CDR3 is TGTGCCAGCAGCCCTCGGACAGGGAGCTCCTATAATTCACCCCTCCACTTT.

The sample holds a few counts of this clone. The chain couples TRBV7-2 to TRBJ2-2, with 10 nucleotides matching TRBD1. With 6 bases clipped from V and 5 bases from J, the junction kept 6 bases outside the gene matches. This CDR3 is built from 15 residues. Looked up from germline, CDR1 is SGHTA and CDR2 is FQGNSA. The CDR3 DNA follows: TGTGCCAGCAGTTACGGACAGGGGGGGACCGGGGAGCTGTTTTTT. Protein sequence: CASSYGQGGTGELFF.

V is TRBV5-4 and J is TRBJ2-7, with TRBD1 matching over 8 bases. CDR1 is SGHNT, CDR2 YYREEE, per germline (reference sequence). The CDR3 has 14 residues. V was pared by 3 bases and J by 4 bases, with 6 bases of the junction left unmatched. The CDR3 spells CASSWGQGAYEQYF. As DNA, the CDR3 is TGTGCCAGCAGCTGGGGGCAGGGGGCTTACGAGCAGTACTTC. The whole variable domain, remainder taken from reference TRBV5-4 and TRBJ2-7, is ETGVTQSPTHLIKTRGQQVTLRCSSQSGHNTVSWYQQALGQGPQFIFQYYREEENGRGNFPPRFSGLQFPNYSSELNVNALELDDSALYLCASSWGQGAYEQYFGPGTRLTVT.

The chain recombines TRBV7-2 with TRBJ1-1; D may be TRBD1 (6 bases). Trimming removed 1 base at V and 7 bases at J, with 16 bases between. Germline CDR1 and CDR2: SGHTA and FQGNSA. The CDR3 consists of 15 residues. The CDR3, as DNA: TGTGCCAGCAGCTTAGATACCACAGGGAGCCTTGAAGCTTTCTTT. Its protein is CASSLDTTGSLEAFF.

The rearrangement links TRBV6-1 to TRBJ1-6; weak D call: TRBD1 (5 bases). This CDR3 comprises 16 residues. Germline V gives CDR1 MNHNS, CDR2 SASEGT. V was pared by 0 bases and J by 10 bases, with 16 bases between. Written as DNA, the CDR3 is TGTGCCAGCAGTGAAGCGGGGGGGGGAGTTGGCTCACCCCTCCACTTT. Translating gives CASSEAGGGVGSPLHF.

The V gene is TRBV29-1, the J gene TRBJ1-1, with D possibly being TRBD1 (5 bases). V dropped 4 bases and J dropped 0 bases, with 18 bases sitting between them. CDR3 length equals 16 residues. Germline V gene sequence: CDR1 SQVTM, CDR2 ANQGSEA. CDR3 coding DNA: TGCAGCGTTGTCGGGCGCGTGACGGACATGAACACTGAAGCTTTCTTT. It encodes CSVVGRVTDMNTEAFF.

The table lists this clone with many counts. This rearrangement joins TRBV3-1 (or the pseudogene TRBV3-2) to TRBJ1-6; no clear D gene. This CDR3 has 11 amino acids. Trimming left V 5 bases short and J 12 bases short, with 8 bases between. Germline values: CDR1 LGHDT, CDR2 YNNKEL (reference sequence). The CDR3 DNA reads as TGTGCCAGCAGCGTCCGAGGACCCCTCCACTTT. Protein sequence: CASSVRGPLHF.

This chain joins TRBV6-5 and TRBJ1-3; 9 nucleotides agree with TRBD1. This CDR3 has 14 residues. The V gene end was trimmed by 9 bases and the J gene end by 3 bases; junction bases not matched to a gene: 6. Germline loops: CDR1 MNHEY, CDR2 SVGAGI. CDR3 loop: CASLQGAGGNTIYF. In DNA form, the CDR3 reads TGTGCCAGTCTACAGGGGGCCGGTGGAAACACCATATATTTT.

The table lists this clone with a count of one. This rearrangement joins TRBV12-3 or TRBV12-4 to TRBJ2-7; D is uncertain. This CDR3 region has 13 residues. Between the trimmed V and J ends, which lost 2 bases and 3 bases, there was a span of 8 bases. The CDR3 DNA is TGTGCCAGCAGTTTATTACTTAACTACGAGCAGTACTTC. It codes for CASSLLLNYEQYF.

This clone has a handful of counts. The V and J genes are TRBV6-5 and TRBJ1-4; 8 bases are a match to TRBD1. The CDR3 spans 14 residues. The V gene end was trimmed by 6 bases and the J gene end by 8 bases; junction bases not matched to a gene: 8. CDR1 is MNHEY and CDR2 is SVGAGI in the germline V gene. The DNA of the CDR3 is TGTGCCAGCAGCCAGGGGGCGCATGGGGAAAAACTGTTTTTT. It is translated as CASSQGAHGEKLFF.

The CDR3 loop is CASTEAGLGKNTQYF. DNA of the CDR3: TGCGCCAGCACGGAGGCGGGTCTGGGGAAAAATACGCAGTATTTT. The chain carries TRBV5-1 and TRBJ2-3; perhaps TRBD2 as D (5 bases). The germline gives CDR1 SGHRS, CDR2 YFSETQ. The CDR3 covers 15 residues. V was trimmed by 6 bases and J by 7 bases, leaving 21 bases between them.